This entry is about one TCR beta chain. Its antigen is undetermined. The CDR3 totals 15 residues. The V end lost 1 base, the J end lost 2 bases, and 13 bases lay between the germline ends. Germline V gene lookup returns CDR1 SGHRS and CDR2 YFSETQ. This record belongs to a study of shared clonotypes between healthy human individuals. As for the study in general: Donor ages ranged 18 to 49 years: a couple of women, a few men. Study-level findings and limits: Naive CD4 clonotypes overlapped across a few donors at about 5%.

For sorted subsets, approximately 200 ng DNA per replicate equaled about 31,000 T cell genomes. Sequencing used immunoSEQ multiplex PCR; TCRdb keeps in-frame clones, though not all of them. Of about 110,000 clones detected, more than 65% appear once; the ten largest clones hold approximately 25%. The genes are TRBV5-1 and TRBJ2-7; no clear D. This clonotype originated in a woman aged 30 to 39 in good health. The sequenced sample consisted of memory CD8+ T cells sorted from blood. Subset: CD45RO+ cells pooled with CCR7-negative TemRA cells. The CDR3 DNA sequence: TGCGCCAGCAGCTTGCTCCCGGACGGTCCCTACGAGCAGTACTTC. Translating gives CASSLLPDGPYEQYF.